What follows is one T cell receptor (beta chain) and its context. The antigen is not known. Germline-derived CDR1 and CDR2 are KGHSH and LQKENI. The CDR3 runs 14 residues. Trimming took off 6 bases at V and 5 bases at J, with 15 bases between the two ends. The sample comes from a study of shared clonotypes between healthy human individuals. Study outcomes and limitations: Shared clonotypes: about 5.3% naive CD4, 3.5% to 4% naive CD8, 2.3% memory CD4, approximately 0.37% memory CD8. Blood was the only sampled material, and tissue repertoires likely differ. Larger estimated richness was generally seen in naive subsets than in memory subsets.

The authors split each subset's genomic DNA evenly across several immunoSEQ plates. The data were produced by immunoSEQ multiplex PCR, yet TCRdb's version contains in-frame clones alone and is incomplete. The sample holds millions of clones, roughly nine tenths seen once. The sample was naive CD4+ T cells sorted from blood. Subset: CD45RA+ positively selected. The sequence was obtained from a man between 18 and 35 years old in good health. V is TRBV18 and J is TRBJ2-3; no firm D call. In nucleotides, the CDR3 is TGTGCCAGCTCGAGGAATCCTACCGGAGATACGCAGTATTTT. Translating gives CASSRNPTGDTQYF.